A single sample is the source of the 16 T cell receptor beta chains below, sequenced in a study of blood T cell repertoires in COVID-19. This table comes from immunoSEQ multiplex PCR, and its TCRdb copy is limited to in-frame clones, with some not included. Of under 300,000 clones in the sample, 85% to 90% were seen once. Sequenced: peripheral blood. Every receptor here comes from a woman aged 40 to 55 who had recovered from COVID-19.

V and J are TRBV11-2 and TRBJ2-7; 14 bases agree with TRBD2. The CDR3 extends over 19 amino acids. Germline-derived CDR1 and CDR2 are SGHAT and FQNNGV. V dropped 3 bases and J dropped 0; count of bases not matched to a gene: 10. This CDR3 is CASSLGGLAGGKSSYEQYF. The DNA for the CDR3 is TGTGCCAGCAGCTTGGGTGGACTAGCGGGGGGAAAAAGCTCCTACGAGCAGTACTTC.

The chain uses TRBV14 and TRBJ1-6; 11 bases are shared with TRBD1. V was clipped by 4 bases and J by 11 bases; unmatched bases: 4. Looked up from germline, CDR1 is SGHDN and CDR2 is FVKESK. The CDR3 extends over 14 amino acids. CDR3 protein: CASSRDRGTAPLHF. The CDR3 DNA follows: TGTGCCAGCAGCCGGGACAGGGGGACGGCACCCCTCCACTTT.

This rearrangement joins TRBV27 to TRBJ2-6; 12 bases align to TRBD1. Trimming at V came to 0 bases and at J to 0 bases, leaving 3 bases not matched to a gene. In germline, CDR1 is MNHEY, CDR2 SMNVEV (reference sequence). The CDR3 is 19 residues long. The CDR3 loop reads CASSLSRDRGPSGANVLTF. CDR3 DNA: TGTGCCAGCAGTTTATCGCGGGACAGGGGGCCCTCTGGGGCCAACGTCCTGACTTTC. The whole variable domain, remainder taken from reference TRBV27 and TRBJ2-6, is EAQVTQNPRYLITVTGKKLTVTCSQNMNHEYMSWYRQDPGLGLRQIYYSMNVEVTDKGDVPEGYKVSRKEKRNFPLILESPSPNQTSLYFCASSLSRDRGPSGANVLTFGAGSRLTVL.

The J gene is TRBJ1-1, the V gene TRBV28; TRBD1 might be the D (5 bases). Germline V gene data show CDR1 as MDHEN and CDR2 as SYDVKM. This CDR3 has 14 amino acids. V dropped 2 bases and J dropped 4 bases, with 11 bases sitting between them. The CDR3 loop is CASSLLGVGTEAFF. DNA of the CDR3: TGTGCCAGCAGTTTACTAGGGGTGGGCACTGAAGCTTTCTTT.

The CDR3: CASRTTSGGAYEQYF. CDR3 DNA: TGTGCCAGCAGAACGACTAGCGGGGGGGCCTACGAGCAGTACTTC. The chain has TRBV6-6 and TRBJ2-7, with 14 nucleotides matching TRBD2. CDR3 length: 15 amino acids. The trim removed 6 bases at V and 2 bases at J, leaving 3 bases unmatched. The germline CDR1 and CDR2 sequences are MNHNY and SVGAGI (reference sequence).

The chain uses TRBV7-3 and TRBJ2-2; 7 bases are shared with TRBD2. The junction had 2 bases not matched to a gene; V was cut back by 4 bases and J by 6 bases. CDR3 length: 13 amino acids. In germline, CDR1 is SGHTA, CDR2 FQGTGA. The CDR3 reads CASSSRGAGELFF. The CDR3 DNA reads as TGTGCCAGCAGCTCCCGGGGGGCCGGGGAGCTGTTTTTT.

This clone has just one count. The chain links TRBV2 to TRBJ2-3; TRBD2 matches 7 bases. Germline V gene lookup returns CDR1 SNHLY and CDR2 FYNNEI. J lost 5 bases, V lost 2 bases, and 4 bases had no gene match. This CDR3 comprises 14 residues. The CDR3: CASSERLAGDTQYF. CDR3 coding DNA: TGTGCCAGCAGTGAACGTTTAGCGGGAGATACGCAGTATTTT.

J is TRBJ1-3 and V is TRBV3-1 (or the pseudogene TRBV3-2); unclear D gene. Germline CDR1 LGHDT, CDR2 YNNKEL (reference sequence). V was trimmed by 1 base and J by 4 bases, leaving 8 bases between them. This CDR3 is built from 14 residues. In DNA form, the CDR3 reads TGTGCCAGCAGCCAAGTGGACTCGGGAAACACCATATATTTT. Encoded protein: CASSQVDSGNTIYF.

This sequence joins TRBV6-5 and TRBJ2-3, with D possibly TRBD2 on 5 matching bases. Germline CDR1 and CDR2: MNHEY and SVGAGI. Trimming stripped 8 bases from V and 3 bases from J, with 12 bases between. The CDR3 loop spans 13 amino acids. Written as DNA, the CDR3 is TGTGCCAGCGCAAGAGGGTTTACAGATACGCAGTATTTT. It encodes CASARGFTDTQYF.

The V gene is TRBV19, the J gene TRBJ1-3; D gene uncertain. The CDR3 sequence is 16 residues long. Trimming took off 1 base at V and 10 bases at J, with 20 bases between the two ends. The V gene's germline CDR1 is LNHDA and CDR2 SQIVND (reference sequence). The CDR3, as DNA: TGTGCCAGTAGTATAGCTGGACTTTCGGCTCATCCAACCATATATTTT. It yields the protein CASSIAGLSAHPTIYF.

This chain joins TRBV4-3 and TRBJ2-7, with D possibly being TRBD1 (5 bases). The CDR3 loop spans 17 amino acids. V was pared by 0 bases and J by 3 bases, with 18 bases between. Germline values: CDR1 LGHNA, CDR2 YSLEER. The DNA for the CDR3 is TGCGCCAGCAGCCAAGATACTAAGGCAGGGTATTTCTACGAGCAGTACGTC. The encoded protein is CASSQDTKAGYFYEQYV.

This clone has a handful of counts. This chain connects TRBV5-6 to TRBJ2-7; 10 bases align to TRBD2. V lost 2 bases, J lost 5 bases, and 4 bases stayed unmatched. The V gene's germline CDR1 is SGHDT and CDR2 YYEEEE. The CDR3 runs 14 residues. CDR3 in amino acids: CASSLGLADNEQYV. In nucleotides, the CDR3 is TGTGCCAGCAGCTTAGGACTAGCGGATAACGAGCAGTACGTC.

The chain joins TRBV18 to TRBJ2-2; D not certain. The CDR3 is 16 residues long. The germline V gene has CDR1 KGHSH and CDR2 LQKENI. Between the trimmed V and J ends, which lost 3 bases and 3 bases, there was a span of 14 bases. The CDR3 reads CASSPLPPTDTGELFF. CDR3 sequence (DNA): TGTGCCAGCTCACCTCTACCCCCCACCGACACCGGGGAGCTGTTTTTT. Combining the CDR3 with reference TRBV18 and TRBJ2-2 gives the whole variable domain NAGVMQNPRHLVRRRGQEARLRCSPMKGHSHVYWYRQLPEEGLKFMVYLQKENIIDESGMPKERFSAEFPKEGPSILRIQQVVRGDSAAYFCASSPLPPTDTGELFFGEGSRLTVL.

With respect to this clone: A read error may account for a junction end that differs from germline. For the CDR3, the DNA is TGCGCCAGCAGCACTCTTCCTACAGGACCCAACTCTGGCTACACCTTC. Its translation: CASSTLPTGPNSGYTF. The chain has TRBV5-1 and TRBJ1-2; tentatively, D is TRBD1 (5 bases). The germline V gene has CDR1 SGHRS and CDR2 YFSETQ. CDR3 length equals 16 residues.

The chain links TRBV6-6 to TRBJ1-1; D is undetermined. Germline CDR1 is MNHNY and CDR2 is SVGAGI (reference sequence). V dropped 2 bases and J dropped 1 base, with 8 bases sitting between them. CDR3 length equals 14 residues. The CDR3 DNA sequence: TGTGCCAGCAGTTACAATCAGGAGAACACTGAAGCTTTCTTT. Translation gives CASSYNQENTEAFF.

The genes are TRBV5-1 and TRBJ2-1; 9 positions match TRBD2. V lost 0 bases and J lost 1; bases outside the gene matches: 5. The CDR3 spans 17 residues. CDR1 is SGHRS and CDR2 is YFSETQ in the germline V gene. DNA for the CDR3: TGCGCCAGCAGCTTGGGGGCTAGCGGGGCATCCTACAATGAGCAGTTCTTC. Its protein is CASSLGASGASYNEQFF. Using reference TRBV5-1 and TRBJ2-1 for the parts outside the CDR3, the full variable domain is KAGVTQTPRYLIKTRGQQVTLSCSPISGHRSVSWYQQTPGQGLQFLFEYFSETQRNKGNFPGRFSGRQFSNSRSEMNVSTLELGDSALYLCASSLGASGASYNEQFFGPGTRLTVL.